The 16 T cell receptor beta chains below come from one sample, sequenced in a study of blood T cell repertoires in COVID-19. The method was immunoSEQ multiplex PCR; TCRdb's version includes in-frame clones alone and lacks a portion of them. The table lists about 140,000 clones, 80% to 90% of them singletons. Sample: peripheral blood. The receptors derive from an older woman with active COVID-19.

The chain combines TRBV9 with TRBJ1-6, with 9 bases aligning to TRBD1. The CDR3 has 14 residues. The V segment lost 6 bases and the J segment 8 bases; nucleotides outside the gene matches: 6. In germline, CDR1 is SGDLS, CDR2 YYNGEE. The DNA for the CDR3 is TGTGCCAGCACCCCGGGACAGGGTCATTCACCCCTCCACTTT. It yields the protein CASTPGQGHSPLHF.

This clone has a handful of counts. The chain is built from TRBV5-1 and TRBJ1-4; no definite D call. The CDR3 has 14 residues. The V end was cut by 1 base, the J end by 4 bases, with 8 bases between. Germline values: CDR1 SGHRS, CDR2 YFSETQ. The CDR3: CASSLNPRNEKLFF. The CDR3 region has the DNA TGCGCCAGCAGCTTGAACCCGCGTAATGAAAAACTGTTTTTT.

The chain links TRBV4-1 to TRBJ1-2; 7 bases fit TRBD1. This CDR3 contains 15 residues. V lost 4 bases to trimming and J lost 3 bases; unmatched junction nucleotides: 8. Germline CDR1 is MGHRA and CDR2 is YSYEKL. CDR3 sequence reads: CASSPADREHYGYTF. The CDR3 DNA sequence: TGCGCCAGCAGCCCAGCCGACAGGGAACACTATGGCTACACCTTC.

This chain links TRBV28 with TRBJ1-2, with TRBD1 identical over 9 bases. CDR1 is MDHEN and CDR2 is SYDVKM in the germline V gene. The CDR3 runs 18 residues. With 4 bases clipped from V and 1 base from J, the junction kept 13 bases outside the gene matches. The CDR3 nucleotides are TGTGCCAGCAGTTACCCCGGGGCTACAGGGGGCAATAACTATGGCTACACCTTC. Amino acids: CASSYPGATGGNNYGYTF.

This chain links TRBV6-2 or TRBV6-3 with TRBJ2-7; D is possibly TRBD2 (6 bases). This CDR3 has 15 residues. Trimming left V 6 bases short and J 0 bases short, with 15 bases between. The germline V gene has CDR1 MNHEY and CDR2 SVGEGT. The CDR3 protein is CASSNVGTGSYEQYF. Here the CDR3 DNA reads TGTGCCAGCAGCAACGTGGGGACTGGCTCCTACGAGCAGTACTTC.

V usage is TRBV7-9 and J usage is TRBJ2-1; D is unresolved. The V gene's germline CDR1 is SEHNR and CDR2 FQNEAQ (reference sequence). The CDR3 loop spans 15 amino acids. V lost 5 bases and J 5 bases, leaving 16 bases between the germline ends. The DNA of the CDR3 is TGTGCCAGCAGCGTAATCCACGGTTCTAACAATGAGCAGTTCTTC. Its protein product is CASSVIHGSNNEQFF.

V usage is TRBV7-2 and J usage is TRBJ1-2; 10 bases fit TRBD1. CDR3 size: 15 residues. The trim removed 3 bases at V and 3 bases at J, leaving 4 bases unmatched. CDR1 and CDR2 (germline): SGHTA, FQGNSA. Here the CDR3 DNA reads TGTGCCAGCAGCTTGGAGGACAGGGGGTACTATGGCTACACCTTC. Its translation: CASSLEDRGYYGYTF.

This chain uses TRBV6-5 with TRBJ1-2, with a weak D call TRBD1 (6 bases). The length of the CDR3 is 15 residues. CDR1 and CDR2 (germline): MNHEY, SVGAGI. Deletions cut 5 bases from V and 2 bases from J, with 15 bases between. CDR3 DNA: TGTGCCAGCAGTAGCAGGGGCATTTCGAACTATGGCTACACCTTC. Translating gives CASSSRGISNYGYTF.

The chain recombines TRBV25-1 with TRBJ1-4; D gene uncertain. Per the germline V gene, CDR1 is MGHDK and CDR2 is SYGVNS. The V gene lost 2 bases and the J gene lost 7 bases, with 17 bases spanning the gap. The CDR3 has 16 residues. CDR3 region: CASSEAGKAAREKLFF. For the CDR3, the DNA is TGTGCCAGCAGTGAAGCCGGGAAGGCCGCGCGTGAAAAACTGTTTTTT.

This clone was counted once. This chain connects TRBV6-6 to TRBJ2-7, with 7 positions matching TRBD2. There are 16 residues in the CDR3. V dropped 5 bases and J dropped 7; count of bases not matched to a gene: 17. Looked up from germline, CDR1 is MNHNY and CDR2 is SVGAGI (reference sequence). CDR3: CASSPPEGRPGGEQYF. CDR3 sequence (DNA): TGTGCCAGCAGTCCTCCTGAAGGGCGGCCGGGGGGAGAGCAGTACTTC.

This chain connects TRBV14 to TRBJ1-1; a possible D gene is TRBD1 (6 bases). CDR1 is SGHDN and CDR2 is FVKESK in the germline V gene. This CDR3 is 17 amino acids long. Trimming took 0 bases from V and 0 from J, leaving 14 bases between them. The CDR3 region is CASSQDGQRLMNTEAFF. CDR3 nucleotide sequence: TGTGCCAGCAGCCAAGACGGACAGCGATTAATGAACACTGAAGCTTTCTTT.

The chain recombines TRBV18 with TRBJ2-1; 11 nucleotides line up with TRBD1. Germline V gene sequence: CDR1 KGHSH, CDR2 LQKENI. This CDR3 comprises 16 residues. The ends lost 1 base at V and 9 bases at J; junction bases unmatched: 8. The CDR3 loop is CASSPRGQGGNSEQFF. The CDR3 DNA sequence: TGTGCCAGCTCACCACGGGGACAGGGGGGAAATAGTGAGCAGTTCTTC.

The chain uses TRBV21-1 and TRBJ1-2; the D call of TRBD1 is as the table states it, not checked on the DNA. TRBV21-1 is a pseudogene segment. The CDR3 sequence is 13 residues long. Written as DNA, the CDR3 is TGTGCCAGCAGCAGCGTCAGGGGCTATGGCTACACCTTC. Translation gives CASSSVRGYGYTF.

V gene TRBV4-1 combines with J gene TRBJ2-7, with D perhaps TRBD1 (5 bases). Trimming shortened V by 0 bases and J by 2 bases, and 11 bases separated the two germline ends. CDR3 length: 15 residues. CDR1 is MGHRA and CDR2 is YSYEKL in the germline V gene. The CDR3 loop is CASSQDYRLTYEQYF. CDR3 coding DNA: TGCGCCAGCAGCCAAGACTACAGGCTAACCTACGAGCAGTACTTC.

The CDR3 reads CASSHGLTNEQFF. CDR3 nucleotide sequence: TGTGCCAGCTCGCACGGACTAACCAATGAGCAGTTCTTC. The V gene is TRBV18, the J gene TRBJ2-1; D perhaps matches TRBD2 (6 bases). The ends were cut back, 6 bases at V and 6 bases at J, with 12 bases in the middle. The V gene's germline CDR1 is KGHSH and CDR2 LQKENI. The CDR3 consists of 13 residues.

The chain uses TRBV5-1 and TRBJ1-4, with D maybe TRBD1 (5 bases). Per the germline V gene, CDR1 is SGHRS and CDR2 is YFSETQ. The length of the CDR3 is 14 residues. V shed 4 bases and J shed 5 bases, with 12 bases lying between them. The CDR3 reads CASSLREGNEKLFF. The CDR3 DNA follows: TGCGCCAGCAGCCTCCGGGAGGGGAATGAAAAACTGTTTTTT.